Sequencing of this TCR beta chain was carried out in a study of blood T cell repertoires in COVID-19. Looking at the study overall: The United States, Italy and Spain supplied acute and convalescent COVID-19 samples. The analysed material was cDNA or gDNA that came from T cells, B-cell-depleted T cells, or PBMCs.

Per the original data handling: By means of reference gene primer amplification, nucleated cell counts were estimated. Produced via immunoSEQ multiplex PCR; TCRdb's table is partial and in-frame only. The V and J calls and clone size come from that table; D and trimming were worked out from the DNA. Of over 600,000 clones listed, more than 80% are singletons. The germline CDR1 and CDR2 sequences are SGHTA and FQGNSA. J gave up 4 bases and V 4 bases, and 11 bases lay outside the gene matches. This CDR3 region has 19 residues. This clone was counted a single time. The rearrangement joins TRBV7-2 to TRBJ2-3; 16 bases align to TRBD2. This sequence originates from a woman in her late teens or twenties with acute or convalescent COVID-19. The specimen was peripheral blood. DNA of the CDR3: TGTGCCAGCAGCTCCCCTCCCGGGACTAGCGGGGGGGGTGCAGATACGCAGTATTTT. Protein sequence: CASSSPPGTSGGGADTQYF.